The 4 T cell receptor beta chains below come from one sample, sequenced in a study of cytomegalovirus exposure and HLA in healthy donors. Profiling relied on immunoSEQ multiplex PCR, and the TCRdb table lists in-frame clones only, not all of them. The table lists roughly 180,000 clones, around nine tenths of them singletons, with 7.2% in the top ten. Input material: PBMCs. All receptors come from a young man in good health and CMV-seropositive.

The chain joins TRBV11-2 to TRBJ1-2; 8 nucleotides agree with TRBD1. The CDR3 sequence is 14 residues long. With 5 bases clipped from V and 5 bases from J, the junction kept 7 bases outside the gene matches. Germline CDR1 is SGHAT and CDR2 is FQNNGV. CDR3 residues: CASSPDRGGYGYTF. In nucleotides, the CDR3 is TGTGCCAGCAGCCCCGACAGGGGTGGATATGGCTACACCTTC.

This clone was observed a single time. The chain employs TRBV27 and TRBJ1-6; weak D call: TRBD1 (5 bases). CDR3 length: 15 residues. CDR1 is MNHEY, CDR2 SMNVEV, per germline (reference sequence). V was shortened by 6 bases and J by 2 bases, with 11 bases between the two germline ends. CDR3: CASRLGGAYNSPLHF. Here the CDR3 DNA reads TGTGCCAGCAGGCTCGGGGGGGCCTATAATTCACCCCTCCACTTT.

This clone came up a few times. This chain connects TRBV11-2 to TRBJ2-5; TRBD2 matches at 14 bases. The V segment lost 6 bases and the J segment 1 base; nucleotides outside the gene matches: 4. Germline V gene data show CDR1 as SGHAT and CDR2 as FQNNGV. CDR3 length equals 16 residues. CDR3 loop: CASRPGTSGGQETQYF. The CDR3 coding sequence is TGTGCCAGCAGACCCGGGACTAGCGGGGGCCAAGAGACCCAGTACTTC. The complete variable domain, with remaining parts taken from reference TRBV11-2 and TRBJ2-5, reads EAGVAQSPRYKIIEKRQSVAFWCNPISGHATLYWYQQILGQGPKLLIQFQNNGVVDDSQLPKDRFSAERLKGVDSTLKIQPAKLEDSAVYLCASRPGTSGGQETQYFGPGTRLLVL.

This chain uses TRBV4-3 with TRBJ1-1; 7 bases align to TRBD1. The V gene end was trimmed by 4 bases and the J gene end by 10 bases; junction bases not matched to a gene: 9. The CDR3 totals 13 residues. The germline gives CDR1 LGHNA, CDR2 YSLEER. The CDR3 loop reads CASSPRIRGGAFF. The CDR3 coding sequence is TGCGCCAGCAGCCCCCGAATCAGGGGGGGAGCTTTCTTT.